Shown below are 26 T cell receptor beta chains from a single sample sequenced in a study of cytomegalovirus exposure and HLA in healthy donors. The primer mix had 60 Vbeta and 13 Jbeta primers. Clones were sequenced by immunoSEQ multiplex PCR, and TCRdb holds only the in-frame ones, with some missing. The sample includes under 200,000 clones, around 77% of them seen just once. The sequencing input was PBMCs. These receptors were taken from a man aged 55 to 69 in good health and CMV-seronegative.

The chain links TRBV2 to TRBJ1-5, with D possibly matching TRBD1 (5 bases). The CDR3 sequence is 14 residues long. Germline V gives CDR1 SNHLY, CDR2 FYNNEI. Trimming cost V 7 bases and J 1 base, with 11 bases left between them. CDR3 nucleotide sequence: TGTGCCAGCATAGGAGGGGACAGCAATCAGCCCCAGCATTTT. It yields the protein CASIGGDSNQPQHF. Full variable domain (outside the CDR3, taken from reference TRBV2 and TRBJ1-5): EPEVTQTPSHQVTQMGQEVILRCVPISNHLYFYWYRQILGQKVEFLVSFYNNEISEKSEIFDDQFSVERPDGSNFTLKIRSTKLEDSAMYFCASIGGDSNQPQHFGDGTRLSIL.

The V and J genes are TRBV6-5 and TRBJ2-7, with 8 bases lining up with TRBD2. Germline V gene data show CDR1 as MNHEY and CDR2 as SVGAGI. The junction had 4 bases not matched to a gene; V was cut back by 6 bases and J by 0 bases. CDR3 length: 14 residues. DNA for the CDR3: TGTGCCAGCAGCCTCAGCGGGAGCTCCTACGAGCAGTACTTC. Encoded protein: CASSLSGSSYEQYF.

CDR3 in DNA: TGCGCCAGCAGCCACCCCGGGACAGGGGGAAATTCACCCCTCCACTTT. It is translated as CASSHPGTGGNSPLHF. The chain links TRBV4-1 to TRBJ1-6; TRBD1 matches 11 bases. Germline loops: CDR1 MGHRA, CDR2 YSYEKL. The CDR3 loop spans 16 amino acids. V was pared by 3 bases and J by 7 bases, with 5 bases of the junction left unmatched.

The chain links TRBV28 to TRBJ2-3; 8 bases agree with TRBD2. The ends lost 3 bases at V and 2 bases at J; junction bases unmatched: 4. Germline CDR1 reads MDHEN; CDR2 reads SYDVKM. The CDR3 totals 15 residues. CDR3 coding DNA: TGTGCCAGCAGTTTTACTAGCGGATACACAGATACGCAGTATTTT. Protein product: CASSFTSGYTDTQYF.

This clone was counted once. The J gene is TRBJ2-3, the V gene TRBV10-3, with 12 nucleotides matching TRBD2. Losses at the gene ends were 11 bases for V and 4 bases for J; bases not matched to a gene: 10. CDR1 is ENHRY and CDR2 is SYGVKD in the germline V gene. The CDR3 consists of 15 residues. As DNA, the CDR3 is TGTGCCTCTAGCGGGGGGGCTAGTCTCGCAGATACGCAGTATTTT. It codes for CASSGGASLADTQYF.

The rearrangement links TRBV19 to TRBJ1-5; 8 bases agree with TRBD1. The CDR3 sequence is 15 residues long. In germline, CDR1 is LNHDA, CDR2 SQIVND (reference sequence). V gave up 7 bases and J gave up 5 bases; unmatched junction bases: 10. For the CDR3, the DNA is TGTGCCAGTAAGAAGGGAGGACAGGGCTATCAGCCCCAGCATTTT. This sequence encodes CASKKGGQGYQPQHF.

J is TRBJ2-7 and V is TRBV6-6; 8 bases match TRBD1. CDR3 length equals 15 residues. Looked up from germline, CDR1 is MNHNY and CDR2 is SVGAGI (reference sequence). Trimming cost V 2 bases and J 6 bases; bases outside gene matches: 9. In nucleotides, the CDR3 is TGTGCCAGCAGTTACGGACAGGGTACGTGGGGCGAGCAGTACTTC. Protein product: CASSYGQGTWGEQYF.

The V and J genes are TRBV18 and TRBJ1-6; TRBD1 agrees at 10 bases. The germline V gene has CDR1 KGHSH and CDR2 LQKENI. Germline trimming cut 2 bases from V and 9 bases from J; bases unmatched to any gene: 7. The CDR3 contains 16 residues. CDR3 DNA: TGTGCCAGCTCACCAGCATCGAGGACAGGGGGTTCACCCCTCCACTTT. This gives the protein CASSPASRTGGSPLHF.

This chain joins TRBV2 and TRBJ2-7; 10 positions agree with TRBD1. Losses at the gene ends were 8 bases for V and 2 bases for J; bases not matched to a gene: 6. Germline CDR1 SNHLY, CDR2 FYNNEI. The CDR3 length is 14 residues. CDR3 protein: CASGDRGPPYEQYF. CDR3 sequence (DNA): TGTGCCAGCGGGGACAGGGGACCTCCCTACGAGCAGTACTTC. The full variable domain, completed using reference TRBV2 and TRBJ2-7, is EPEVTQTPSHQVTQMGQEVILRCVPISNHLYFYWYRQILGQKVEFLVSFYNNEISEKSEIFDDQFSVERPDGSNFTLKIRSTKLEDSAMYFCASGDRGPPYEQYFGPGTRLTVT.

The chain links TRBV19 to TRBJ1-5; 7 bases match TRBD1. V dropped 4 bases and J dropped 3; count of bases not matched to a gene: 3. The CDR3 loop spans 14 amino acids. Looked up from germline, CDR1 is LNHDA and CDR2 is SQIVND (reference sequence). This chain's CDR3 is CASSRGQDNQPQHF. CDR3 bases: TGTGCCAGTAGTAGAGGACAGGACAATCAGCCCCAGCATTTT.

The J gene is TRBJ1-1, the V gene TRBV19, with TRBD1 matching 7 bases. This CDR3 comprises 15 residues. In germline, CDR1 is LNHDA, CDR2 SQIVND (reference sequence). Trimming removed 5 bases from V and 2 bases from J; junction bases left unmatched: 8. CDR3 nucleotide sequence: TGTGCCAGTAGTGTGCCCGGGACAGCCAACACTGAAGCTTTCTTT. This codes for CASSVPGTANTEAFF.

The chain joins TRBV10-2 to TRBJ1-4; D gene unclear. The CDR3 has 16 amino acids. Germline CDR1 and CDR2: WSHSY and SAAADI. Trimming removed 6 bases from V and 4 bases from J, with 18 bases in between. The CDR3 sequence: CASRGSQSRFNEKLFF. CDR3 coding DNA: TGCGCCAGCAGAGGAAGTCAATCTAGGTTTAATGAAAAACTGTTTTTT.

The J gene is TRBJ2-5, the V gene TRBV19; 9 bases are shared with TRBD2. Trimming removed 3 bases from V and 5 bases from J; junction bases left unmatched: 4. The CDR3 is 14 residues long. Germline lookup yields CDR1 LNHDA and CDR2 SQIVND (reference sequence). The CDR3 spells CASSMRGGRETQYF. The CDR3 nucleotides are TGTGCCAGTAGTATGCGGGGGGGAAGGGAGACCCAGTACTTC.

The V and J genes are TRBV10-1 and TRBJ1-6, with D perhaps matching TRBD1 (6 bases). Trimming left V 4 bases short and J 7 bases short, with 11 bases between. The CDR3 loop spans 14 amino acids. The germline CDR1 and CDR2 sequences are WNHNN and SYGVQD (reference sequence). The CDR3 loop reads CASSVNRENSPLHF. The CDR3 coding sequence is TGCGCCAGCAGTGTAAACAGGGAAAATTCACCCCTCCACTTT.

V usage is TRBV5-1 and J usage is TRBJ1-1, with 7 bases matching TRBD1. The trim removed 0 bases at V and 2 bases at J, leaving 4 bases unmatched. The CDR3 spans 15 residues. The germline V gene encodes CDR1 SGHRS and CDR2 YFSETQ. CDR3 loop: CASSLGGTANTEAFF. For the CDR3, the DNA is TGCGCCAGCAGCTTGGGGGGGACAGCTAACACTGAAGCTTTCTTT.

The CDR3 is CASSDRVSYEQYF. The CDR3 DNA sequence: TGTGCCAGCAGTGACAGGGTATCCTACGAGCAGTACTTC. The chain employs TRBV5-4 and TRBJ2-7; TRBD1 agrees at 7 bases. V lost 5 bases to trimming and J lost 1 base; unmatched junction nucleotides: 3. The V gene's germline CDR1 is SGHNT and CDR2 YYREEE (reference sequence). This CDR3 is built from 13 residues.

A word on this clone: The junction does not match germline at one end; this may be a read error. The rearrangement joins TRBV6-4 to TRBJ1-6; TRBD1 might be the D (6 bases). The CDR3 loop spans 15 amino acids. CDR1 and CDR2 (germline): MRHNA, SNTAGT. The CDR3 reads CASSDRGHSNSPLNF. The CDR3 nucleotides read TGTGCCAGCAGTGACAGGGGACATAGTAATTCACCCCTCAACTTT.

This chain uses TRBV6-4 with TRBJ1-2, with a possible D match to TRBD1 (5 bases). Trimming cost V 6 bases and J 0 bases, with 14 bases left between them. The CDR3 is made up of 15 amino acids. Germline values: CDR1 MRHNA, CDR2 SNTAGT. DNA of the CDR3: TGTGCCAGCAGAACGTCGGGGGGATCTAACTATGGCTACACCTTC. The encoded protein is CASRTSGGSNYGYTF.

The chain employs TRBV18 and TRBJ2-7; no clear D. This CDR3 spans 13 amino acids. The germline V gene encodes CDR1 KGHSH and CDR2 LQKENI. With 3 bases removed from V and 5 bases from J, the gap between germline ends came to 11 bases. The CDR3 nucleotides read TGTGCCAGCTCACCGAGGTCCCTCAACGAGCAGTACTTC. Its translation: CASSPRSLNEQYF. The full variable domain, completed using reference TRBV18 and TRBJ2-7, is NAGVMQNPRHLVRRRGQEARLRCSPMKGHSHVYWYRQLPEEGLKFMVYLQKENIIDESGMPKERFSAEFPKEGPSILRIQQVVRGDSAAYFCASSPRSLNEQYFGPGTRLTVT.

The gene calls are TRBV19 and TRBJ1-6; 8 bases agree with TRBD1. With V trimmed by 3 bases and J by 10 bases, 11 bases remained unmatched. Per germline, CDR1 LNHDA and CDR2 SQIVND (reference sequence). The CDR3 spans 16 residues. The CDR3 reads CASSIWETGVGSPLHF. The CDR3 DNA follows: TGTGCCAGTAGTATTTGGGAGACAGGGGTTGGATCACCCCTCCACTTT.

This sequence joins TRBV2 and TRBJ2-7; tentative D call: TRBD1 (6 bases). The CDR3 loop spans 12 amino acids. The V end was cut by 5 bases, the J end by 3 bases, with 8 bases between. The germline CDR1 and CDR2 sequences are SNHLY and FYNNEI. The CDR3 reads CASSPQGYEQYF. In nucleotides, the CDR3 is TGTGCCAGCAGTCCACAGGGCTACGAGCAGTACTTC.

The V gene is TRBV5-6, the J gene TRBJ2-7; no reliable D call. CDR1 and CDR2 from the germline V gene are SGHDT and YYEEEE. CDR3 length: 14 residues. Trimming cost V 4 bases and J 3 bases, with 14 bases left between them. DNA for the CDR3: TGTGCCAGCAGCCGGTCCTCATCCTACTACGAGCAGTACTTC. It encodes CASSRSSSYYEQYF.

This clone was recorded only once. The chain recombines TRBV18 with TRBJ2-1; D uncertain. V lost 1 base and J 8 bases, leaving 6 bases between the germline ends. CDR3 length: 12 amino acids. CDR1 KGHSH and CDR2 LQKENI come from the germline V gene. CDR3 DNA: TGTGCCAGCTCACCACTCGGTGATGAGCAGTTCTTC. The encoded protein is CASSPLGDEQFF.

The chain's CDR3 is CAWSVEAAFYGYTF. The CDR3 bases are TGTGCCTGGAGTGTAGAGGCAGCCTTCTATGGCTACACCTTC. The V and J genes are TRBV30 and TRBJ1-2; no clear D gene. The CDR3 sequence is 14 residues long. The V and J ends lost 0 bases and 4 bases respectively, with 12 bases between them. CDR1 is GTSNPN, CDR2 SVGIG, per germline (reference sequence).

The CDR3 here is CASRPETGGGYTF. CDR3 bases: TGTGCCAGCAGACCCGAGACAGGGGGAGGCTACACCTTC. V and J are TRBV28 and TRBJ1-2, with 9 bases fitting TRBD1. With V trimmed by 6 bases and J by 8 bases, 7 bases remained unmatched. This CDR3 is 13 amino acids long. In germline, CDR1 is MDHEN, CDR2 SYDVKM.

This clone came up once. The chain has TRBV2 and TRBJ2-7; D remains ambiguous. V lost 3 bases and J 6 bases, leaving 6 bases between the germline ends. CDR1 and CDR2 from the germline V gene are SNHLY and FYNNEI. The CDR3 is 11 amino acids. This CDR3 reads CASSELFEQYF. The DNA of the CDR3 is TGTGCCAGCAGTGAGTTATTCGAGCAGTACTTC.